This T cell receptor beta chain derives from a study of blood T cell repertoires in COVID-19. Per the study methods: Nucleated cell number was recorded as an estimate derived from reference gene primer amplification. This table comes from immunoSEQ multiplex PCR, and its TCRdb copy is limited to in-frame clones, with some not included. V and J calls and clone size follow that table, whereas D and trimming were derived from the DNA. The data hold 250,000 to 350,000 clones, with roughly 90% observed a single time. The sequenced sample consisted of PBMCs or T cells enriched from blood (not recorded which). This clonotype was obtained from a woman younger than 35 with acute COVID-19.

CDR3 amino acids: CASSDGQGDTEAFF. In DNA form, the CDR3 reads TGTGCCAGCAGCGACGGACAGGGGGACACTGAAGCTTTCTTT. This chain connects TRBV3-1 (or the pseudogene TRBV3-2) to TRBJ1-1; 10 nucleotides agree with TRBD1. The CDR3 extends over 14 amino acids. J was trimmed by 3 bases and V by 5 bases; bases with no gene match: 3. Germline loops: CDR1 LGHDT, CDR2 YNNKEL (reference sequence).